This entry is about one TCR beta chain. As yet, its antigen is unknown. The data originate from a study of T-cell memory formation after mild COVID-19. Regarding the study as a whole: Chiefly within CM and EM were the contracting CD4+ clones; CD8+ ones were within EMRA. Memory cells collected pre-infection included some clones that later responded, suggesting cross-reactive memory joined.

TCR alpha and TCR beta cDNA libraries carrying sample barcodes and UMIs were produced by 5'RACE using constant-segment primers. A single record per CDR3 protein comes from TCRdb applying MiXCR to the 5' RACE reads. The sample holds under 450,000 distinct CDR3 sequences, 13% to 15% seen once. Sequenced sample: PBMCs or a T cell subset sorted from them (not recorded which). The source of this sequence is a man younger than 30 who had mild COVID-19 (a few samples of this study predate the infection). Cell type and time point are not known.

The CDR3 sequence: CASSPPNSDTQYF. The CDR3 DNA is TGTGCCAGCAGCCCCCCGAATTCAGATACGCAGTATTTT. The genes are TRBV7-8 and TRBJ2-3, with D hard to call. The CDR3 runs to 13 residues. V lost 5 bases, J lost 4 bases, and 10 bases lay in between. Germline assignment: CDR1 SGHVS and CDR2 FQNEAQ.